Each of the 16 T cell receptor beta chains below was sequenced from the same sample in a study of T cell changes during pregnancy in multiple sclerosis (dated by TCRdb to between 2018 and 2021). Library preparation employed the immunoSEQ multiplex PCR assay. In its TCRdb copy, this immuneACCESS table keeps in-frame sequences only and misses some clones. Where compared with another copy, unresolved V genes explain less than half of these, and the others have no known cause. This sample gives about 100,000 clones in total; just over 90% of them show up just once. The ten largest make up more than 0.95% of the sample. The sample was peripheral blood, taken in the second trimester of pregnancy. The receptor source for this set is a female donor with multiple sclerosis, enrolled in a pregnancy study.

This rearrangement joins TRBV25-1 to TRBJ2-3, with TRBD1 as a possible D gene (5 bases). Trimming cost V 5 bases and J 4 bases, with 10 bases left between them. The CDR3 length is 13 residues. The germline CDR1 and CDR2 sequences are MGHDK and SYGVNS. CDR3: CASSLRGADTQYF. The CDR3 DNA reads as TGTGCCAGCAGTCTAAGGGGCGCAGATACGCAGTATTTT.

V is TRBV5-4 and J is TRBJ1-2; D possibly corresponds to TRBD1 (6 bases). The V and J ends lost 0 bases and 6 bases respectively, with 9 bases between them. The CDR3 has 13 amino acids. The germline CDR1 and CDR2 sequences are SGHNT and YYREEE (reference sequence). CDR3 loop: CASSLDRDNGYTF. CDR3 sequence (DNA): TGTGCCAGCAGCTTGGACCGGGACAATGGCTACACCTTC.

The genes are TRBV6-5 and TRBJ2-5; the D gene is possibly TRBD2 (5 bases). The CDR3 sequence is 14 residues long. Per germline, CDR1 MNHEY and CDR2 SVGAGI. The V and J ends lost 5 bases and 5 bases respectively, with 15 bases between them. The CDR3 sequence: CASSPGIAWETQYF. The CDR3 nucleotides read TGTGCCAGCAGTCCCGGGATAGCGTGGGAGACCCAGTACTTC.

The V call is TRBV9, the J call TRBJ1-2; 9 positions match TRBD1. CDR3 length: 16 amino acids. Looked up from germline, CDR1 is SGDLS and CDR2 is YYNGEE. J was trimmed by 0 bases and V by 3 bases; bases with no gene match: 6. In nucleotides, the CDR3 is TGTGCCAGCAGCGCATTAGACAGGGGGACTAACTATGGCTACACCTTC. Protein sequence: CASSALDRGTNYGYTF.

This CDR3 reads CASSNTGTGSSYEQYF. CDR3 bases: TGTGCCAGCAGTAATACCGGGACAGGGTCCTCCTACGAGCAGTACTTC. The chain links TRBV6-6 to TRBJ2-7, with 9 bases identical to TRBD1. Trimming took 5 bases from V and 0 from J; bases not matched to a gene: 8. Germline V CDR1 and CDR2: MNHNY, SVGAGI (reference sequence). The CDR3 sequence is 16 residues long.

The chain joins TRBV11-2 to TRBJ1-3; D gene uncertain. Trimming shortened V by 1 base and J by 4 bases, and 14 bases separated the two germline ends. This CDR3 region has 16 residues. CDR1 and CDR2 from the germline V gene are SGHAT and FQNNGV. The CDR3 DNA is TGTGCCAGCAGCTTAGTCCCCCGGGGAGGAGGAAACACCATATATTTT. Protein product: CASSLVPRGGGNTIYF.

The V and J genes are TRBV7-8 and TRBJ1-3, with D uncertain. The CDR3 loop spans 16 amino acids. The V gene lost 1 base and the J gene lost 0 bases, with 10 bases spanning the gap. Germline CDR1 SGHVS, CDR2 FQNEAQ. The CDR3 here is CASSLGEFSSGNTIYF. The CDR3 DNA reads as TGTGCCAGCAGCTTAGGGGAGTTTAGCTCTGGAAACACCATATATTTT. Looking up the rest from reference TRBV7-8 and TRBJ1-3 gives the full variable domain: GAGVSQSPRYKVAKRGQDVALRCDPISGHVSLFWYQQALGQGPEFLTYFQNEAQLDKSGLPSDRFFAERPEGSVSTLKIQRTQQEDSAVYLCASSLGEFSSGNTIYFGEGSWLTVV.

The rearrangement links TRBV5-1 to TRBJ2-3, with D maybe TRBD1 (6 bases). The CDR3 is 15 residues long. Germline V gene lookup returns CDR1 SGHRS and CDR2 YFSETQ. V was cut by 4 bases and J by 0 bases, with 12 bases left in between. For the CDR3, the DNA is TGCGCCAGCAGCAGTAGGACAGTTAGCACAGATACGCAGTATTTT. Its translation is CASSSRTVSTDTQYF.

The table lists this clone with a count of one. The chain couples TRBV5-4 to TRBJ1-1; 7 positions agree with TRBD1. V dropped 5 bases and J dropped 4; count of bases not matched to a gene: 8. This CDR3 region has 14 residues. Per the germline V gene, CDR1 is SGHNT and CDR2 is YYREEE (reference sequence). DNA for the CDR3: TGTGCCAGCAGGTCTGAAACAGGGGCCACTGAAGCTTTCTTT. Translated: CASRSETGATEAFF.

The chain carries TRBV28 and TRBJ1-2, with TRBD1 identical over 7 bases. V lost 4 bases to trimming and J lost 5 bases; unmatched junction nucleotides: 10. Germline assignment: CDR1 MDHEN and CDR2 SYDVKM. CDR3 length: 15 amino acids. The CDR3: CASSSPRGIGYGYTF. The CDR3 DNA reads as TGTGCCAGCAGTTCACCCAGGGGGATTGGGTATGGCTACACCTTC.

The J gene is TRBJ2-3, the V gene TRBV18; the match to TRBD2 covers 9 bases. Per the germline V gene, CDR1 is KGHSH and CDR2 is LQKENI. This CDR3 has 16 residues. V trimming: 4 bases; J trimming: 0 bases; junction bases outside the gene matches: 5. Here the CDR3 DNA reads TGTGCCAGCTCACGAGAACTAGCGGGCAGCACAGATACGCAGTATTTT. Encoded protein: CASSRELAGSTDTQYF.

The rearrangement uses TRBV28 and TRBJ2-7; 8 nucleotides align to TRBD1. This CDR3 spans 12 amino acids. Germline CDR1 is MDHEN and CDR2 is SYDVKM. V trimming: 6 bases; J trimming: 5 bases; junction bases outside the gene matches: 3. CDR3 loop: CASRTGGHEQYF. For the CDR3, the DNA is TGTGCCAGCAGAACAGGGGGACACGAGCAGTACTTC.

The V call is TRBV5-4, the J call TRBJ1-2; tentatively, D is TRBD1 (6 bases). Germline CDR1 reads SGHNT; CDR2 reads YYREEE (reference sequence). The CDR3 sequence is 14 residues long. Trimming removed 6 bases from V and 5 bases from J, with 17 bases in between. The CDR3 region has the DNA TGTGCCAGCACCACGGGGGGCAGGGGATATGGCTACACCTTC. It specifies CASTTGGRGYGYTF.

V gene TRBV2 combines with J gene TRBJ1-2; D gene unclear. The length of the CDR3 is 12 residues. Deletions cut 6 bases from V and 3 bases from J, with 8 bases between. Germline CDR1 reads SNHLY; CDR2 reads FYNNEI. CDR3 in amino acids: CASRTSDYGYTF. In DNA form, the CDR3 reads TGTGCCAGCAGAACGAGCGACTATGGCTACACCTTC. Supplemented by reference TRBV2 and TRBJ1-2, the full variable domain reads EPEVTQTPSHQVTQMGQEVILRCVPISNHLYFYWYRQILGQKVEFLVSFYNNEISEKSEIFDDQFSVERPDGSNFTLKIRSTKLEDSAMYFCASRTSDYGYTFGSGTRLTVV.

The chain combines TRBV7-3 with TRBJ1-1; no reliable D call. The V end was cut by 2 bases, the J end by 0 bases, with 10 bases between. Germline V CDR1 and CDR2: SGHTA, FQGTGA. CDR3 length equals 15 residues. Here the CDR3 reads CASSLFPGLNTEAFF. In DNA, the CDR3 is TGTGCCAGCAGCTTATTTCCAGGATTGAACACTGAAGCTTTCTTT. Filled out from reference TRBV7-3 and TRBJ1-1, the complete variable domain reads GAGVSQTPSNKVTEKGKYVELRCDPISGHTALYWYRQSLGQGPEFLIYFQGTGAADDSGLPNDRFFAVRPEGSVSTLKIQRTERGDSAVYLCASSLFPGLNTEAFFGQGTRLTVV.

This clone occurred many times. Other DNA sequences in this specimen translate into the identical CDR3. The chain joins TRBV27 to TRBJ2-1; D gene ambiguous. V lost 3 bases to trimming and J lost 3 bases, with 6 bases between them. This CDR3 region has 13 residues. CDR1 is MNHEY and CDR2 is SMNVEV in the germline V gene (reference sequence). This CDR3 is CASSLRFYNEQFF. CDR3 bases: TGTGCCAGCAGTTTGAGGTTCTACAATGAGCAGTTCTTC.